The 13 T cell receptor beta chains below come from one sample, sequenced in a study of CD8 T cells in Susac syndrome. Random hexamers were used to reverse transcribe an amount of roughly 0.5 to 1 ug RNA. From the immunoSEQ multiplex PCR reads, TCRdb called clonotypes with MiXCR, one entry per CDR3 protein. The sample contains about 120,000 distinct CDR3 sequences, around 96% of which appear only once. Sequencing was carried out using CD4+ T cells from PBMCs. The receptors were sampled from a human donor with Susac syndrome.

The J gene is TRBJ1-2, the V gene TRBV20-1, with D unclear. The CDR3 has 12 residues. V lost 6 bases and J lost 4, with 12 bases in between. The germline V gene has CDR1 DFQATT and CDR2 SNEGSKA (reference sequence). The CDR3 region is CSALNDGYGYTF. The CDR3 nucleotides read TGCAGTGCCCTTAACGACGGCTATGGCTACACCTTC.

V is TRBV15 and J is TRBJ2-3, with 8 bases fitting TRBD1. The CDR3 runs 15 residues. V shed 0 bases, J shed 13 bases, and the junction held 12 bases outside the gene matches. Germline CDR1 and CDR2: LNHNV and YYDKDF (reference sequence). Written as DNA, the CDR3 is TGTGCCACCAGCAGAGATCTCTCGGGACAGGCAGACGAGTATTTT. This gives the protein CATSRDLSGQADEYF.

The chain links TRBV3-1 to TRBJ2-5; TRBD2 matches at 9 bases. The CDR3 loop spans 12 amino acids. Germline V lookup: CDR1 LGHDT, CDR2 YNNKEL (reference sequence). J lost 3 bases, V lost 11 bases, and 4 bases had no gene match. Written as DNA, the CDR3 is TGTGCCTCCCAGCGGGGGGAAGAGACCCAGTACTTC. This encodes CASQRGEETQYF.

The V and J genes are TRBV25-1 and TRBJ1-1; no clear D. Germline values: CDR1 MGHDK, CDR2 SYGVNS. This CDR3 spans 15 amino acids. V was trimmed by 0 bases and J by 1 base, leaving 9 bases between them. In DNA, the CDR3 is TGTGCCAGCAGTGAATACTCCCTAGGGAACACTGAAGCTTTCTTT. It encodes CASSEYSLGNTEAFF.

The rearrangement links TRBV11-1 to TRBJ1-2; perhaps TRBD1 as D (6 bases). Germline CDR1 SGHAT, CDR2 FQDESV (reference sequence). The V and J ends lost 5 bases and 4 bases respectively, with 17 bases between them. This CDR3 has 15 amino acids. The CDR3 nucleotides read TGTGCCAGCAGCACAAACTTCGGACAGTCCTATGGCTACACCTTC. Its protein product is CASSTNFGQSYGYTF.

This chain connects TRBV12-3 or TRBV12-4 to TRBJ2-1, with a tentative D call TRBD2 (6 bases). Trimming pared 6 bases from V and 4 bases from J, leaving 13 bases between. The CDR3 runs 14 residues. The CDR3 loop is CASRQLAAYNEQFF. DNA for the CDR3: TGTGCCAGCAGGCAACTAGCAGCATACAATGAGCAGTTCTTC.

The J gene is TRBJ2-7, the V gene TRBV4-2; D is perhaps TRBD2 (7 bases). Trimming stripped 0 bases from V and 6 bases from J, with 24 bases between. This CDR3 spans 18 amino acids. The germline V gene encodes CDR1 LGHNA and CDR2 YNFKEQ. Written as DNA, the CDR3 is TGTGCCAGCAGCCAAGATGCCGTGGGGGGGGCAATCCCCCTCGAGCAGTACTTC. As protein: CASSQDAVGGAIPLEQYF.

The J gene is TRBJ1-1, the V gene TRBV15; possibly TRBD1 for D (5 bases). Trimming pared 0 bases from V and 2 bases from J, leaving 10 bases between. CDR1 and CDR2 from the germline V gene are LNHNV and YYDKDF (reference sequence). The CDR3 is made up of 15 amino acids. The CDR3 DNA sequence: TGTGCCACCAGCAGAGATCTGGGGGATAACACTGAAGCTTTCTTT. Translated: CATSRDLGDNTEAFF. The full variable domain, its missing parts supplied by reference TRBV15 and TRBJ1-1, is DAMVIQNPRYQVTQFGKPVTLSCSQTLNHNVMYWYQQKSSQAPKLLFHYYDKDFNNEADTPDNFQSRRPNTSFCFLDIRSPGLGDTAMYLCATSRDLGDNTEAFFGQGTRLTVV.

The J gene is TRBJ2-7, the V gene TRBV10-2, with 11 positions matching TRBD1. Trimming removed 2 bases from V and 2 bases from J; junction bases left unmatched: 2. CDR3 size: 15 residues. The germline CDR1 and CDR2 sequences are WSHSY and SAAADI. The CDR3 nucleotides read TGCGCCAGCAGTGAGCCGGGACAGGGGGCCTACGAGCAGTACTTC. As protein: CASSEPGQGAYEQYF.

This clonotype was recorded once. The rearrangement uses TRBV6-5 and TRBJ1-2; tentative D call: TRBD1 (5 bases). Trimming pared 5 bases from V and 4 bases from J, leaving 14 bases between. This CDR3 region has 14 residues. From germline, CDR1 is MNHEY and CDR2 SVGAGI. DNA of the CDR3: TGTGCCAGCAGTGACACCGGGACGGCCTATGGCTACACCTTC. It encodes CASSDTGTAYGYTF.

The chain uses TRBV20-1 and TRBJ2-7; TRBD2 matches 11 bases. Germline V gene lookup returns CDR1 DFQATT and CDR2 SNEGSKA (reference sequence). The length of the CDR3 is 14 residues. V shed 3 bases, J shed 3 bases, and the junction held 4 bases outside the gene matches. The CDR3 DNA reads TGCAGTGCTAGTGGACTAGCGGGCTTCTACGAGCAGTACTTC. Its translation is CSASGLAGFYEQYF.

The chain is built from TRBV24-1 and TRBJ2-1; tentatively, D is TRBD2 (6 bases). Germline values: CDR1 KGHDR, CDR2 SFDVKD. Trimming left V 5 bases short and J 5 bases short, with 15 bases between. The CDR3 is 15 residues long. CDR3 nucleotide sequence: TGTGCCACCAGTGCCGAGGGACTCGGTCACAATGAGCAGTTCTTC. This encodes CATSAEGLGHNEQFF.

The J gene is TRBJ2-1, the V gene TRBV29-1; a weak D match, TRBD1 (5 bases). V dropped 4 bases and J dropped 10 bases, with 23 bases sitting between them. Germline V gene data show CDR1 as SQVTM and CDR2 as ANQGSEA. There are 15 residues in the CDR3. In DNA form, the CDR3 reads TGCAGCGTTGGAGTTCCAGGCCGAATCCAGGGCGAGCAGTTCTTC. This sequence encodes CSVGVPGRIQGEQFF.